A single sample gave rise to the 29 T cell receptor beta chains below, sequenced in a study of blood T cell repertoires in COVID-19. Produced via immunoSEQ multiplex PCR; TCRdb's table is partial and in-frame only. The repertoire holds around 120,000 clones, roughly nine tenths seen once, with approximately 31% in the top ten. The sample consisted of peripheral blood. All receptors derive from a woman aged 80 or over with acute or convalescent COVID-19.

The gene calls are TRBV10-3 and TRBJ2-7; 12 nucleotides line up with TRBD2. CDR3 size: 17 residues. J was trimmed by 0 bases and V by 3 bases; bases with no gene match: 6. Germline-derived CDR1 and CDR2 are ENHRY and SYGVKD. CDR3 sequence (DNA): TGTGCCATCAGTGACCCTGGACTAGCGGGGCCCTCCTACGAGCAGTACTTC. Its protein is CAISDPGLAGPSYEQYF.

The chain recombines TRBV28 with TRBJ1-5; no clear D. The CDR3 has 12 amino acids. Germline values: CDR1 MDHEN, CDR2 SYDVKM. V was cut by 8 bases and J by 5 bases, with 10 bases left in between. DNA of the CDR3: TGTGCCAGCGTCGGGTCCCATCAGCCCCAGCATTTT. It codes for CASVGSHQPQHF.

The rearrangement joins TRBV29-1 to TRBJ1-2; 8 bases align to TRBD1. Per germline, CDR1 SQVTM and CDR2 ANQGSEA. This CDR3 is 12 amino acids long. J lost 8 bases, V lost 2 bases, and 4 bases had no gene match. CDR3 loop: CSVETGGGGYTF. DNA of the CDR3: TGCAGCGTTGAAACAGGGGGTGGAGGCTACACCTTC.

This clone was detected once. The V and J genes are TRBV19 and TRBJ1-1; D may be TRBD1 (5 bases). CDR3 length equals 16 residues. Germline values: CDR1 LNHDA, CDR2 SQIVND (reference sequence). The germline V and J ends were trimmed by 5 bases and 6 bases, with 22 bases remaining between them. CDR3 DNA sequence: TGTGCCAGTAGTCCTACCATCCCTAGGGGATCACCTGAAGCTTTCTTT. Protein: CASSPTIPRGSPEAFF.

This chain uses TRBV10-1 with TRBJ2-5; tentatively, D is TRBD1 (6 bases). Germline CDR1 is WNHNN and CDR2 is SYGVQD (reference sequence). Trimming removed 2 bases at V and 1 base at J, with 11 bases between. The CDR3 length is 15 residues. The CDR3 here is CASSEKFRGQETQYF. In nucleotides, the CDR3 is TGCGCCAGCAGTGAGAAGTTCAGGGGCCAAGAGACCCAGTACTTC.

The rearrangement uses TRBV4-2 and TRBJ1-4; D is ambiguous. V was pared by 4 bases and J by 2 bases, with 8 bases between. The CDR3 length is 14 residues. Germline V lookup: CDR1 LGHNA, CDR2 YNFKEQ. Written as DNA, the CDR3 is TGTGCCAGCAGCCCCAGCGTTACTAATGAAAAACTGTTTTTT. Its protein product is CASSPSVTNEKLFF.

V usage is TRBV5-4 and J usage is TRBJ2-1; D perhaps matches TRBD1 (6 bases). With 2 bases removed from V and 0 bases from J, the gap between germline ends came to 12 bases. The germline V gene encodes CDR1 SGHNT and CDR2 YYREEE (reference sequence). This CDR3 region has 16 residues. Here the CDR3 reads CASSFWDTSSYNEQFF. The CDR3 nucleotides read TGTGCCAGCAGCTTTTGGGACACTTCCTCCTACAATGAGCAGTTCTTC.

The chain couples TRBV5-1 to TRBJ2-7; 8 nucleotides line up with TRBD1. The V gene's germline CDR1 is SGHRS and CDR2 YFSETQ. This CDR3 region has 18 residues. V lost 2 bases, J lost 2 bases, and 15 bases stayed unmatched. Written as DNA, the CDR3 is TGCGCCAGCAGCTTTGCCTCGCCCGACAGGGGACGGACCTACGAGCAGTACTTC. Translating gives CASSFASPDRGRTYEQYF.

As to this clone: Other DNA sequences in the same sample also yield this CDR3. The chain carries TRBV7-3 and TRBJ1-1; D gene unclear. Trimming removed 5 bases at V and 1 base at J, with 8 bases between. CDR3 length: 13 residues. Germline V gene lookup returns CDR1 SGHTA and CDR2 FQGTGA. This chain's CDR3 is CASSATANTEAFF. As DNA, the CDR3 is TGTGCCAGCAGCGCAACAGCGAACACTGAAGCTTTCTTT.

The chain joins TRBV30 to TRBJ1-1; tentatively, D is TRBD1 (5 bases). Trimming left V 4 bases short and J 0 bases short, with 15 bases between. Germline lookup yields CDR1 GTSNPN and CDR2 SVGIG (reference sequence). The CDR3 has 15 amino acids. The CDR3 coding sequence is TGTGCCTGGAAAGACCGCGGACACCTGAACACTGAAGCTTTCTTT. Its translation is CAWKDRGHLNTEAFF.

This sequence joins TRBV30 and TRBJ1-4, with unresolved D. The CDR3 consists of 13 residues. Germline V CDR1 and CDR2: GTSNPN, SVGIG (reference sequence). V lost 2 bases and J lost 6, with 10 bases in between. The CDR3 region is CAWSPGVDEKLFF. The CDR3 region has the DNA TGTGCCTGGAGTCCCGGGGTTGATGAAAAACTGTTTTTT.

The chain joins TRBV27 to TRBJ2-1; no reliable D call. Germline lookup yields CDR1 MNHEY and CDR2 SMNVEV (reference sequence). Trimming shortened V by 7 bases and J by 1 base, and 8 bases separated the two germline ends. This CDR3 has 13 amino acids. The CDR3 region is CASKPRSYNEQFF. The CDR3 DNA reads TGTGCCAGCAAGCCGAGATCCTACAATGAGCAGTTCTTC.

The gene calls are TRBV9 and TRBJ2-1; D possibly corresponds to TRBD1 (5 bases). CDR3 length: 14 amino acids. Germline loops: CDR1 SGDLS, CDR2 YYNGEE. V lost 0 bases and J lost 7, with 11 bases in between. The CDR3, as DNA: TGTGCCAGCAGCGTAGGGGGCAGCCGTAATGAGCAGTTCTTC. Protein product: CASSVGGSRNEQFF.

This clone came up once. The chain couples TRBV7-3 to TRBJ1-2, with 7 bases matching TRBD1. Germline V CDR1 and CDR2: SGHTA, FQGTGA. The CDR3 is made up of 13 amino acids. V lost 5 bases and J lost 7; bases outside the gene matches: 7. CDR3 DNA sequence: TGTGCCAGCAGCCTCAAACAGGGGTCTGGCTACACCTTC. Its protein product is CASSLKQGSGYTF.

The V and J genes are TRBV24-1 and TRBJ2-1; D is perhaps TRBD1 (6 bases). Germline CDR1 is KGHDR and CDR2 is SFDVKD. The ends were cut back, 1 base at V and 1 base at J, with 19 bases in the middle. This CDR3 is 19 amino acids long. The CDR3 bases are TGTGCCACCAGTGATTTAACAGGGTCCGAGGTTCTTTCCTACAATGAGCAGTTCTTC. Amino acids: CATSDLTGSEVLSYNEQFF.

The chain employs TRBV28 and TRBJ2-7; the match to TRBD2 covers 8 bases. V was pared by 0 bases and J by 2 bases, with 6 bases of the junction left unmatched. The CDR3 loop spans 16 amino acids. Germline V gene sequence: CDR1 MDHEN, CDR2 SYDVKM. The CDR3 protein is CASSLWSRGVPYEQYF. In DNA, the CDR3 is TGTGCCAGCAGTTTATGGTCGCGGGGGGTCCCCTACGAGCAGTACTTC.

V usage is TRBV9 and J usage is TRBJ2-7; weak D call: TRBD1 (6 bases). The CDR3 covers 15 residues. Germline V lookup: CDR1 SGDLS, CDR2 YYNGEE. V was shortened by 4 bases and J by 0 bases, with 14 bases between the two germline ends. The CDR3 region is CASSPQGPSSYEQYF. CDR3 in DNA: TGTGCCAGCAGCCCACAGGGTCCTAGCTCCTACGAGCAGTACTTC.

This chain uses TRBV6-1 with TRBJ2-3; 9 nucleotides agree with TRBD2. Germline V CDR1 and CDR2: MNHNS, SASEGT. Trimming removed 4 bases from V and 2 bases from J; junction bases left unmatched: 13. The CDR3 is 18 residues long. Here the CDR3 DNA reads TGTGCCAGCAGTGGGGGTCCGGGACTAGCACTATTCACAGATACGCAGTATTTT. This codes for CASSGGPGLALFTDTQYF.

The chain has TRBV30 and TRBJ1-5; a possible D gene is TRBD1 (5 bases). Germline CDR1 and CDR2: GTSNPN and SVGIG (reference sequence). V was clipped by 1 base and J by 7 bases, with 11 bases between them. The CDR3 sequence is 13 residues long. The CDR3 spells CAWSAQGKQPQHF. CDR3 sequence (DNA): TGTGCCTGGAGTGCCCAGGGAAAGCAGCCCCAGCATTTT.

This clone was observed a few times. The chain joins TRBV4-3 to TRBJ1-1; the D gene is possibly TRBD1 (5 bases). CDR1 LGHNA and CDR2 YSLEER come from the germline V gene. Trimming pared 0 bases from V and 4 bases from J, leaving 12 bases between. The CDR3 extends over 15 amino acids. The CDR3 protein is CASSQDMAGPTEAFF. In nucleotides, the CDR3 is TGCGCCAGCAGCCAAGATATGGCAGGGCCCACTGAAGCTTTCTTT.

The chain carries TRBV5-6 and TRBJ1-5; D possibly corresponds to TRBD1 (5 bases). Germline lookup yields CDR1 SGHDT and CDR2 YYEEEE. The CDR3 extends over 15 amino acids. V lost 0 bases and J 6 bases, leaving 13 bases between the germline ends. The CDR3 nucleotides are TGTGCCAGCAGCTTGGGTTTAGGGGTTGGTCAGCCCCAGCATTTT. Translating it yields CASSLGLGVGQPQHF.

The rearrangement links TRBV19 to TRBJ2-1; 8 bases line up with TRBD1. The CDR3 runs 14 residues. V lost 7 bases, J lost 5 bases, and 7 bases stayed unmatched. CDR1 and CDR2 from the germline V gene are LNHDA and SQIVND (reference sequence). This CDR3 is CASTEQGANNEQFF. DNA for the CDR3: TGTGCCAGTACCGAGCAGGGGGCCAACAATGAGCAGTTCTTC.

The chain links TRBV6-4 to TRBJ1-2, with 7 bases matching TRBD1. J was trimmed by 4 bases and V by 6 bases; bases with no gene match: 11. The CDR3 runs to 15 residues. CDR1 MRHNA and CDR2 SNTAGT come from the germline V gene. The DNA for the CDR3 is TGTGCCAGCAGGATTCGGGACAGCCATTTCTATGGCTACACCTTC. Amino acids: CASRIRDSHFYGYTF.

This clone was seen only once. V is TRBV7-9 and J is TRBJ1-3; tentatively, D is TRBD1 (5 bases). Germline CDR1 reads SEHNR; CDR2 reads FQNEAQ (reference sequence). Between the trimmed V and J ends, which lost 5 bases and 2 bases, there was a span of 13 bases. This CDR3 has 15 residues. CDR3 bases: TGTGCCAGCAGCCTCGACGGGGGGGCTGGAAACACCATATATTTT. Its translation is CASSLDGGAGNTIYF. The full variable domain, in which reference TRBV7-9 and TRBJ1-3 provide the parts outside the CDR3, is DTGVSQNPRHKITKRGQNVTFRCDPISEHNRLYWYRQTLGQGPEFLTYFQNEAQLEKSRLLSDRFSAERPKGSFSTLEIQRTEQGDSAMYLCASSLDGGAGNTIYFGEGSWLTVV.

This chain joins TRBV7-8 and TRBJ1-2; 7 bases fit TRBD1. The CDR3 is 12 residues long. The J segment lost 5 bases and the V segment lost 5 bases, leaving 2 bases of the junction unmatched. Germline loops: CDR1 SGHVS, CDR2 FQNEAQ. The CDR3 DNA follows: TGTGCCAGCAGCCTGACAGGGTATGGCTACACCTTC. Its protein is CASSLTGYGYTF.

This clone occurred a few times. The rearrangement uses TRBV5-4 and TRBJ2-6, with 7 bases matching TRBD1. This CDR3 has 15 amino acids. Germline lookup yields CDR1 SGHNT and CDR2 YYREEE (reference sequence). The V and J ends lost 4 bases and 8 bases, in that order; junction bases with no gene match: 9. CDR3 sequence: CASSRPPGQSNVLTF. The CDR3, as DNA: TGTGCCAGCAGCAGGCCCCCGGGACAGTCCAACGTCCTGACTTTC.

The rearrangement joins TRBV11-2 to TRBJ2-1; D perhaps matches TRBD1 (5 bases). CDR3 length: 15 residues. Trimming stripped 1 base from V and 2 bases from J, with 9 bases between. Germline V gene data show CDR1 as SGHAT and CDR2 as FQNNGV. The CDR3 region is CASSLGQGPYNEQFF. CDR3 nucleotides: TGTGCCAGCAGCTTAGGGCAGGGCCCCTACAATGAGCAGTTCTTC.

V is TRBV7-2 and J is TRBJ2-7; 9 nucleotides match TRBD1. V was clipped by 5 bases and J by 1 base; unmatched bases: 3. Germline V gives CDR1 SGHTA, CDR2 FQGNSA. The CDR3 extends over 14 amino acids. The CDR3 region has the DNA TGTGCCAGCAGCCCCGGGACAGGGTCCTACGAGCAGTACTTC. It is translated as CASSPGTGSYEQYF. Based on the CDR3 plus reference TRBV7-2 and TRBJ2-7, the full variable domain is GAGVSQSPSNKVTEKGKDVELRCDPISGHTALYWYRQSLGQGLEFLIYFQGNSAPDKSGLPSDRFSAERTGGSVSTLTIQRTQQEDSAVYLCASSPGTGSYEQYFGPGTRLTVT.

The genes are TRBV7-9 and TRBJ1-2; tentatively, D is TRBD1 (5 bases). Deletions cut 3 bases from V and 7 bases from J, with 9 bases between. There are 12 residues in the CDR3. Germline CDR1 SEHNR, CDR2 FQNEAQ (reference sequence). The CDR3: CASSFPGFGYTF. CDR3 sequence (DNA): TGTGCCAGCAGCTTCCCAGGGTTTGGCTACACCTTC. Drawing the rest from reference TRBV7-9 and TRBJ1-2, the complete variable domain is DTGVSQNPRHKITKRGQNVTFRCDPISEHNRLYWYRQTLGQGPEFLTYFQNEAQLEKSRLLSDRFSAERPKGSFSTLEIQRTEQGDSAMYLCASSFPGFGYTFGSGTRLTVV.